Sequencing of this TCR beta chain was carried out in a study of blood T cell repertoires in COVID-19 (TCRdb year 2020). Describing the broader study: Samples from collaborators originated in the United States, Italy and Spain and spanned both the acute and convalescent phases of COVID-19. The prospective study material was composed of cDNA or gDNA derived from T cells, B-cell-depleted T cells, or PBMCs. Deeply sampled blood TCRbeta repertoires from subjects exposed to, actively infected with, or recovered from COVID-19 were included in the dataset. A freely available public database, intended as a resource for researchers studying the immune response to SARS-CoV-2, is where the repertoires were released. The samples were drawn from the first 160 participants of the ongoing ImmuneRACE study and from 950 to 1,500 subjects provided by 6 global collaborators. The sample metadata nearly always contained a de-identified subject ID, COVID-19 status, age in years and sex. HLA class I and class II types, where available, came from metadata supplied by the sample provider rather than from assay-based typing. Study-wide findings and limitations: The quantity of clinical and demographic metadata differed by source and by participant and was supplied without curation.

Collaborating institutions collected whole blood in K2EDTA tubes following their own protocols. For TCRbeta analysis, collaborators shipped samples as frozen whole blood, isolated PBMCs, or DNA extracted from either of those sample types. Counted from cysteine to phenylalanine, this CDR3 has 16 amino acids. The read is trimmed to its CDR3 DNA, 48 bases read in frame from base 1. From a lookup of the germline V gene, CDR1 and CDR2 are SNHLY and FYNNEI. At the junction V is shortened by 7 bases and J by 2 bases; bases outside the gene matches: 9. TCRbeta CDR3 regions were amplified from genomic DNA by means of the immunoSEQ Assay, a bias-controlled multiplex PCR. On the authors' methods: The number of nucleated cells in each sample was estimated by amplification of reference gene primers within the assay. To quantify the absolute abundance of each unique TCRbeta CDR3 rearrangement, sequence reads were collapsed and filtered. For each sample, productive Simpson clonality was calculated as the square root of Simpson's diversity index across productive rearrangements. The table comes from immuneACCESS by way of TCRdb, which keeps in-frame sequences with V and J called. Part of the clones is missing from these tables; in studies checked, under half for an unresolved V gene and the rest for unknown reasons. V, J and clone size reflect that table, while D and trimming were determined from the DNA. The sample has under 130,000 clones on record, roughly nine tenths of them singletons. Of the sample, about 6.3% falls within the top ten clones.

Points on this clone: Its antigen is unknown. Nothing much larger sits one base from this clone, and base qualities are not available.

In this chain, TRBV2 is recombined with TRBJ2-3, and 10 bases in between align with TRBD2. The receptor's source is a human donor in a cohort sampled during active COVID-19. Sequencing used peripheral blood. The CDR3 reads CASIDRGLADTDTQYF. The sequence in DNA is TGTGCCAGCATTGATCGCGGACTAGCGGACACAGATACGCAGTATTTT.